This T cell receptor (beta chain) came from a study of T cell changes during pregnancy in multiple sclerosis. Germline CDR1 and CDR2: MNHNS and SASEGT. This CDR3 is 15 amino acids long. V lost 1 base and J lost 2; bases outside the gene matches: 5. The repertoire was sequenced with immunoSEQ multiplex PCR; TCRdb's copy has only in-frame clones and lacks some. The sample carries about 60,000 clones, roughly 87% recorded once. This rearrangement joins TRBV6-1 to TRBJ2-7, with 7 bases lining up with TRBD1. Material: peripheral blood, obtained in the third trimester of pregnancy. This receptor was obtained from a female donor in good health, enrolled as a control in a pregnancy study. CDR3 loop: CASSEGQGRTYEQYF. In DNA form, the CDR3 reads TGTGCCAGCAGTGAAGGACAGGGCCGTACCTACGAGCAGTACTTC.